This T cell receptor beta chain derives from a study of blood T cell repertoires in COVID-19. Study-wide context: Samples representing acute and convalescent COVID-19 were sourced from the United States, Italy and Spain. Nucleic acid was either cDNA or gDNA, and it came from T cells, B-cell-depleted T cells, or PBMCs.

A few counts support this clone. V lost 8 bases, J lost 4 bases, and 14 bases lay in between. Looked up from germline, CDR1 is LNHDA and CDR2 is SQIVND (reference sequence). The CDR3 sequence is 13 residues long. Per the study methods: Counts of nucleated cells, estimated from reference gene primer amplification, were obtained. TCRdb's table, derived via immunoSEQ multiplex PCR, lists solely in-frame clones and lacks some. V and J calls and clone size follow that table, whereas D and trimming were derived from the DNA. Altogether about 190,000 clones are present, about 90% being singletons, with the ten largest covering around 1.5%.

This clonotype originated in a man between 18 and 29 years old with active or convalescent COVID-19. Sequencing was carried out using peripheral blood. The V call is TRBV19, the J call TRBJ1-2, with D perhaps matching TRBD1 (5 bases). The CDR3 DNA follows: TGTGCCAGTCAGTCGCAGGGATCCTATGGCTACACCTTC. Amino acid sequence: CASQSQGSYGYTF.